Sequencing of this TCR beta chain was carried out in a study of T cells in Graves' hyperthyroidism and ophthalmopathy. Amplification of TCR beta CDR3 regions was performed using RNA transcripts as template. The TCR CDR3 was amplified in a first-round RT-PCR using the HTBI primer set. One entry per CDR3 protein, called by TCRdb with MiXCR from the multiplex PCR reads. The sample records hundreds of thousands of distinct CDR3 sequences, about 45% being singletons. Newly diagnosed hyperthyroidism, duration under 2 months, in patients aged 18 to 65. Germline V gene sequence: CDR1 MGHDK, CDR2 SYGVNS. This CDR3 is 15 amino acids long. V gave up 5 bases and J gave up 0 bases; unmatched junction bases: 6. Study findings and constraints: Ophthalmopathy cases were set apart from stable hyperthyroidism by a 13 V-J model.

This clonotype was seen ten or more times. Its antigen is not known. The receptor comes from a woman younger than 30 with Graves' hyperthyroidism. Source material: peripheral blood or thyroid tissue (not recorded which). The V gene is TRBV25-1, the J gene TRBJ2-7, with 8 bases identical to TRBD2. CDR3 loop: CASSKTSASSYEQYF. The CDR3 region has the DNA TGTGCCAGCAGTAAGACTAGCGCGAGCTCCTACGAGCAGTACTTC.